This T cell receptor beta chain was identified during a study of blood T cell repertoires in COVID-19 (dated by TCRdb to 2018 to 2020). Study-wide context: Samples covering the acute and convalescent phases of COVID-19 were provided by collaborators in the United States, Italy and Spain. Samples came from the ongoing ImmuneRACE study (first 160 participants) plus 1,254 subjects from 6 global collaborators. Deeply sampled blood TCRbeta repertoires from subjects exposed to, actively infected with, or recovered from COVID-19 were included in the dataset. The repertoires were released in a freely available public database intended as a resource for research on the immune response to SARS-CoV-2. Nearly every sample came with metadata listing a de-identified subject ID, COVID-19 status, age in years and sex. Where HLA class I and class II types were available, the types were taken from metadata supplied by the sample provider, not from assay-based typing. The material from the prospective study consisted of cDNA or gDNA derived from T cells, B-cell-depleted T cells, or PBMCs.

Trimming accounts for 5 bases at V and 5 bases at J, while the number of junction bases matched to no gene is 9. Looking up the germline V gene yields CDR1 SGHVS and CDR2 FQNEAQ. Reading from cysteine to phenylalanine, the CDR3 counts 14 amino acids. Only the CDR3 part of the read is kept: 42 bases, read in frame from the first base. Details on this clone: Its antigen remains unidentified. No much larger clone exists at a distance of one base, and base qualities are not known.

At one collaborating source in Seattle, patients were enrolled during active infection and were followed longitudinally through the course of disease. The collaborating institutions used their own protocols to collect whole blood in K2EDTA tubes. For TCRbeta analysis, collaborator samples were shipped as frozen whole blood, as isolated PBMCs, or as DNA extracted from either sample type. TCRbeta CDR3 regions were amplified from genomic DNA by means of the immunoSEQ Assay, a bias-controlled multiplex PCR. Per the original workflow: Within the assay, amplification of reference gene primers was used to estimate how many nucleated cells each sample contained. To quantify the absolute abundance of each unique TCRbeta CDR3 rearrangement, sequence reads were collapsed and filtered. For each sample, productive Simpson clonality was calculated as the square root of Simpson's diversity index across productive rearrangements. Drawn from immuneACCESS, this table holds only the in-frame rearrangements with V and J called that TCRdb kept. Clones are partly lost; checked studies trace under half to an unresolved V gene and leave the rest unexplained. V and J calls and clone size are those listed in that table; D and trimming were worked out from the DNA. The sample yields 85,000 to 130,000 clones; about three quarters were counted once. In total, the top ten clones hold 5% to 7.5% of the sample.

What the study reported, not specific to this receptor: The amount of clinical and demographic metadata varied by source and participant and was provided uncurated.

Sequenced input: peripheral blood. The TCR comes from a man aged 80 or over with COVID-19, enrolled during active disease. The chain is encoded by TRBV7-8 joined to TRBJ2-7; 7 bases in the junction line up with TRBD1. In nucleotide form, the sequence is TGTGCCAGCAGCCTCGGGACAGCCCTCAACGAGCAGTACTTC. It encodes CASSLGTALNEQYF.